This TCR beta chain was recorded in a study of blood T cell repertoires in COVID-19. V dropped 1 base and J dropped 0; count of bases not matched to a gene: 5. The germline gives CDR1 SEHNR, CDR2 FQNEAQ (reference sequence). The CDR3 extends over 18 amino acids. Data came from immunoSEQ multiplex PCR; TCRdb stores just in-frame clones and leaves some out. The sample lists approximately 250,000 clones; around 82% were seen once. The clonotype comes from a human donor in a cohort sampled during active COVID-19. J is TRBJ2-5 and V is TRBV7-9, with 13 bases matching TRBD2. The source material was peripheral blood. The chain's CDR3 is CASSLGTLAGGYQETQYF. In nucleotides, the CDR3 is TGTGCCAGCAGCTTAGGGACACTAGCGGGAGGGTACCAAGAGACCCAGTACTTC.